The T cell receptor beta chain described here comes from a study of blood T cell repertoires in COVID-19. The overall study: Researchers got acute and convalescent COVID-19 samples from the United States, Italy and Spain.

Clones were sequenced by immunoSEQ multiplex PCR, and TCRdb holds only the in-frame ones, with some missing. The sample lists 100,000 to 150,000 clones, around 83% occurring once. Germline V gene lookup returns CDR1 MRHNA and CDR2 SNTAGT. The CDR3 covers 14 residues. The V and J ends lost 5 bases and 7 bases, in that order; junction bases with no gene match: 8. The chain recombines TRBV6-4 with TRBJ2-7, with 10 bases fitting TRBD1. Sequenced: PBMCs or T cells enriched from blood (not recorded which). The clonotype was recovered from a woman in her 30s who had recovered from COVID-19. The CDR3 sequence: CASSFRTGGKEQYF. The CDR3 DNA sequence: TGTGCCAGCAGTTTCCGGACAGGGGGGAAGGAGCAGTACTTC.